Below, 20 T cell receptor beta chains from the same sample are listed, as sequenced in a study of cytomegalovirus exposure and HLA in healthy donors. The PCR used 60 Vbeta and 13 Jbeta primers. Method: immunoSEQ multiplex PCR; TCRdb's copy keeps in-frame clones and lacks some. Of some 200,000 clones listed, 80% to 90% are singletons. Sequenced material: PBMCs. The receptors were gathered from a woman between 18 and 29 years old in good health and CMV-seronegative.

This clone appeared a single time. The chain recombines TRBV6-1 with TRBJ1-2, with D unclear. The CDR3 extends over 15 amino acids. V gave up 3 bases and J gave up 0 bases, with 11 bases separating them. Germline V CDR1 and CDR2: MNHNS, SASEGT. The CDR3 coding sequence is TGTGCCAGCAGTGATAGAGGGATACCTAACTATGGCTACACCTTC. Protein product: CASSDRGIPNYGYTF.

This chain uses TRBV4-3 with TRBJ1-2, with D perhaps TRBD1 (5 bases). The length of the CDR3 is 15 residues. Trimming removed 4 bases at V and 6 bases at J, with 18 bases between. Germline CDR1 is LGHNA and CDR2 is YSLEER. CDR3 in DNA: TGCGCCAGCAGCCGGGGTCCGGGAGCAGGGAATGGCTACACCTTC. Translating it yields CASSRGPGAGNGYTF.

This chain connects TRBV6-1 to TRBJ1-2; D is ambiguous. Germline V lookup: CDR1 MNHNS, CDR2 SASEGT. The CDR3 is 12 amino acids. V gave up 7 bases and J gave up 7 bases, with 13 bases separating them. Written as DNA, the CDR3 is TGTGCCAGCACCACCGGCAGGTTTGGCTACACCTTC. Protein product: CASTTGRFGYTF.

The rearrangement joins TRBV7-2 to TRBJ2-5; tentative D call: TRBD2 (5 bases). Trimming removed 11 bases from V and 2 bases from J, with 24 bases in between. The CDR3 consists of 16 residues. Per germline, CDR1 SGHTA and CDR2 FQGNSA. The CDR3 reads CASKKVTGRLQETQYF. CDR3 in DNA: TGTGCCTCAAAAAAGGTCACGGGGAGACTTCAAGAGACCCAGTACTTC.

J is TRBJ1-1 and V is TRBV4-1; 7 nucleotides agree with TRBD1. The germline V gene has CDR1 MGHRA and CDR2 YSYEKL. CDR3 length: 15 amino acids. V lost 0 bases, J lost 4 bases, and 5 bases stayed unmatched. The DNA of the CDR3 is TGCGCCAGCAGCCAAGACCCAGGGGGGACCACTGAAGCTTTCTTT. Translation: CASSQDPGGTTEAFF.

The chain combines TRBV13 with TRBJ2-5; the match to TRBD2 covers 8 bases. The DNA matches TRBJ2-7 better at its end, which makes the J call doubtful. The V gene's germline CDR1 is PRHDT and CDR2 FYEKMQ (reference sequence). The CDR3 consists of 14 residues. CDR3 sequence: CASSFLAGHYEQYF. Here the CDR3 DNA reads TGTGCCAGCAGCTTCCTAGCGGGCCACTACGAGCAGTACTTC.

V and J are TRBV6-5 and TRBJ1-1; the match to TRBD1 covers 7 bases. The germline V gene has CDR1 MNHEY and CDR2 SVGAGI. This CDR3 is 15 amino acids long. Trimming cost V 7 bases and J 4 bases; bases outside gene matches: 12. The CDR3 here is CASIYRGLRATEAFF. The CDR3, as DNA: TGTGCCAGCATATATAGGGGGCTCCGGGCCACTGAAGCTTTCTTT.

V usage is TRBV4-1 and J usage is TRBJ2-6, with a tentative D call TRBD2 (6 bases). Deletions cut 0 bases from V and 0 bases from J, with 9 bases between. The CDR3 is 17 amino acids. From germline, CDR1 is MGHRA and CDR2 YSYEKL. As DNA, the CDR3 is TGCGCCAGCAGCCAAGAGTTCGGGAGCTCTGGGGCCAACGTCCTGACTTTC. Amino acid sequence: CASSQEFGSSGANVLTF.

The chain carries TRBV28 and TRBJ1-5; D remains ambiguous. The CDR3 loop spans 15 amino acids. Germline V lookup: CDR1 MDHEN, CDR2 SYDVKM. The V gene lost 4 bases and the J gene lost 0 bases, with 10 bases spanning the gap. The CDR3 DNA follows: TGTGCCAGCAGTTCAGCGGCTTATAGCAATCAGCCCCAGCATTTT. Translating it yields CASSSAAYSNQPQHF. Complete variable domain (other parts from reference TRBV28 and TRBJ1-5): DVKVTQSSRYLVKRTGEKVFLECVQDMDHENMFWYRQDPGLGLRLIYFSYDVKMKEKGDIPEGYSVSREKKERFSLILESASTNQTSMYLCASSSAAYSNQPQHFGDGTRLSIL.

The J gene is TRBJ2-7, the V gene TRBV4-1; D is ambiguous. Per the germline V gene, CDR1 is MGHRA and CDR2 is YSYEKL. V lost 2 bases and J lost 1, with 9 bases in between. The CDR3 totals 14 residues. CDR3 sequence reads: CASSQPTNSYEQYF. CDR3 coding DNA: TGCGCCAGCAGCCAACCGACAAATTCCTACGAGCAGTACTTC.

The chain links TRBV5-1 to TRBJ1-4; TRBD1 matches at 11 bases. The J segment lost 2 bases and the V segment lost 0 bases, leaving 3 bases of the junction unmatched. The CDR3 is 17 residues long. Germline V gene sequence: CDR1 SGHRS, CDR2 YFSETQ. Written as DNA, the CDR3 is TGCGCCAGCAGCTTGGGGACAGGGGGCATGACTAATGAAAAACTGTTTTTT. It encodes CASSLGTGGMTNEKLFF.

This chain joins TRBV27 and TRBJ2-7; the D gene is possibly TRBD1 (5 bases). The germline gives CDR1 MNHEY, CDR2 SMNVEV (reference sequence). Trimming shortened V by 6 bases and J by 2 bases, and 11 bases separated the two germline ends. The CDR3 length is 13 residues. CDR3 nucleotide sequence: TGTGCCAGCAGCTCCAGGGCTACCTACGAGCAGTACTTC. Its protein is CASSSRATYEQYF.

V is TRBV11-3 and J is TRBJ1-1; possible D gene TRBD1, 6 bases. Germline V CDR1 and CDR2: SGHNT, YENEEA. V was pared by 1 base and J by 7 bases, with 13 bases between. The CDR3 totals 14 residues. In DNA, the CDR3 is TGTGCCAGCAGCTTAGCAGGGGTAGAGATTGAAGCTTTCTTT. This gives the protein CASSLAGVEIEAFF.

The chain employs TRBV4-1 and TRBJ2-1; D is uncertain. The germline CDR1 and CDR2 sequences are MGHRA and YSYEKL. Trimming stripped 2 bases from V and 6 bases from J, with 11 bases between. The CDR3 length is 14 residues. The CDR3 loop is CASSQTLESNEQFF. For the CDR3, the DNA is TGCGCCAGCAGCCAAACTCTAGAGTCCAATGAGCAGTTCTTC.

This clone was seen only once. The V and J genes are TRBV27 and TRBJ1-2; D is possibly TRBD1 (6 bases). With 5 bases removed from V and 0 bases from J, the gap between germline ends came to 13 bases. CDR3 length equals 15 residues. Germline V gene lookup returns CDR1 MNHEY and CDR2 SMNVEV (reference sequence). CDR3 sequence: CASSVRRTANYGYTF. DNA for the CDR3: TGTGCCAGCAGTGTCCGCAGGACAGCTAACTATGGCTACACCTTC.

V is TRBV7-8 and J is TRBJ2-5, with 12 bases matching TRBD1. The J segment lost 1 base and the V segment lost 1 base, leaving 4 bases of the junction unmatched. Germline CDR1 is SGHVS and CDR2 is FQNEAQ. CDR3 size: 17 residues. The CDR3 protein is CASSLGGQGARQETQYF. Here the CDR3 DNA reads TGTGCCAGCAGCTTAGGGGGACAGGGGGCGCGCCAAGAGACCCAGTACTTC.

The rearrangement joins TRBV27 to TRBJ2-7; the match to TRBD1 covers 10 bases. The CDR3 contains 17 residues. V gave up 0 bases and J gave up 3 bases; unmatched junction bases: 8. The germline CDR1 and CDR2 sequences are MNHEY and SMNVEV (reference sequence). Here the CDR3 reads CASSLSPGTGVGYEQYF. Written as DNA, the CDR3 is TGTGCCAGCAGTTTATCCCCCGGGACAGGGGTTGGCTACGAGCAGTACTTC.

This chain connects TRBV29-1 to TRBJ1-1; D remains ambiguous. V dropped 4 bases and J dropped 3 bases, with 6 bases sitting between them. CDR1 is SQVTM and CDR2 is ANQGSEA in the germline V gene. This CDR3 contains 11 residues. The CDR3 spells CSVVIDTEAFF. In nucleotides, the CDR3 is TGCAGCGTTGTCATTGACACTGAAGCTTTCTTT.

The chain employs TRBV19 and TRBJ2-7; no reliable D call. Germline CDR1 reads LNHDA; CDR2 reads SQIVND (reference sequence). V was pared by 0 bases and J by 3 bases, with 6 bases between. The CDR3 is 13 amino acids. For the CDR3, the DNA is TGTGCCAGTAGTATAGATCCCTTCTACGAGCAGTACTTC. Its protein is CASSIDPFYEQYF.

The chain is built from TRBV4-3 and TRBJ2-5; D might be TRBD1 (5 bases). The J call may be incorrect, as the DNA end agrees better with TRBJ2-7. The germline V gene has CDR1 LGHNA and CDR2 YSLEER. This CDR3 is 15 amino acids long. The CDR3 coding sequence is TGCGCCAGCAGCCAAGATGGACATGTAGCCTACGAGCAGTACTTC. Residues: CASSQDGHVAYEQYF.